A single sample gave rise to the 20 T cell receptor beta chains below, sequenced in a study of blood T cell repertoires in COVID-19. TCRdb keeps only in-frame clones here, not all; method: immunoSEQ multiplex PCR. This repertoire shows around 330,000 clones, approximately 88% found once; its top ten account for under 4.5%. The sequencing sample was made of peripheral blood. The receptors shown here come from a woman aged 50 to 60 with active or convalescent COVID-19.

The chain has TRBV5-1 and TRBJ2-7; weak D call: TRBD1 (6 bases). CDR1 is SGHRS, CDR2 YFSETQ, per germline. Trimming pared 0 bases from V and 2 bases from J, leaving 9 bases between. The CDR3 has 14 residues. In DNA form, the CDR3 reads TGCGCCAGCAGCTTGGGGACAGCAACCTACGAGCAGTACTTC. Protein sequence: CASSLGTATYEQYF.

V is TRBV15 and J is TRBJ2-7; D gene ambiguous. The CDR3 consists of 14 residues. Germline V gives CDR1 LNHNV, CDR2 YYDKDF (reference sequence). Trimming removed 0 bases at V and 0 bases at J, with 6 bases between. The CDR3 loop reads CATSREAGSYEQYF. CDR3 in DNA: TGTGCCACCAGCAGAGAGGCTGGCTCCTACGAGCAGTACTTC.

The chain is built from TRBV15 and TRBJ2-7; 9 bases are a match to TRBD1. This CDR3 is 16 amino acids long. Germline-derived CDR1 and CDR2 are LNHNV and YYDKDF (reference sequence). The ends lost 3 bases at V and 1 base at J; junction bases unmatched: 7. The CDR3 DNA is TGTGCCACCAGCAGGGACCCCGGGACAGGGTCCTACGAGCAGTACTTC. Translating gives CATSRDPGTGSYEQYF.

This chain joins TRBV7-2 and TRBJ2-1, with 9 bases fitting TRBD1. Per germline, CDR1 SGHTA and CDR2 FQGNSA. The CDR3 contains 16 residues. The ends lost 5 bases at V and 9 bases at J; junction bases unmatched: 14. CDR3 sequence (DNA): TGTGCCAGCAGCCCCATTCCCGGGACAGGGTTTGGTGAGCAGTTCTTC. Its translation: CASSPIPGTGFGEQFF. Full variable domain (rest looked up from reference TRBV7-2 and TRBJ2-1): GAGVSQSPSNKVTEKGKDVELRCDPISGHTALYWYRQSLGQGLEFLIYFQGNSAPDKSGLPSDRFSAERTGGSVSTLTIQRTQQEDSAVYLCASSPIPGTGFGEQFFGPGTRLTVL.

CDR3 sequence: CASSLGGTSGKEQFF. Written as DNA, the CDR3 is TGTGCCAGCAGCTTAGGTGGGACTAGCGGGAAAGAGCAGTTCTTC. The chain couples TRBV11-3 to TRBJ2-1; 13 bases align to TRBD2. The trim removed 1 base at V and 10 bases at J, leaving 4 bases unmatched. CDR1 and CDR2 from the germline V gene are SGHNT and YENEEA. CDR3 length: 15 amino acids.

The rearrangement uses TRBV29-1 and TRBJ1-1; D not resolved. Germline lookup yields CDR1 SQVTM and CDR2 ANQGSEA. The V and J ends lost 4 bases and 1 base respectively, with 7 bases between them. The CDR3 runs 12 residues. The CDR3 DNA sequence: TGCAGCGTTGCGTGGAGGAACACTGAAGCTTTCTTT. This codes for CSVAWRNTEAFF. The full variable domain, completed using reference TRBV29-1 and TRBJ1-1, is SAVISQKPSRDICQRGTSLTIQCQVDSQVTMMFWYRQQPGQSLTLIATANQGSEATYESGFVIDKFPISRPNLTFSTLTVSNMSPEDSSIYLCSVAWRNTEAFFGQGTRLTVV.

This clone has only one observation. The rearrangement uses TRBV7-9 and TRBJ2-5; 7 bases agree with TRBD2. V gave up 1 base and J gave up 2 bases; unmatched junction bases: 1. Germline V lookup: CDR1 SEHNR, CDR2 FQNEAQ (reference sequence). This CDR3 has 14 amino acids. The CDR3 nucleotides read TGTGCCAGCAGCTTAGTGGGGGGGCAAGAGACCCAGTACTTC. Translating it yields CASSLVGGQETQYF.

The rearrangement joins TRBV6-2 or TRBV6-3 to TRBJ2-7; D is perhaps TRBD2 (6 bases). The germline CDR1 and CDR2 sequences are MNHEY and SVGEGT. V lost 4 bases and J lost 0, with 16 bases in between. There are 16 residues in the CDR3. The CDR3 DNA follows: TGTGCCAGCAGTTCCGCGACCGGGACTTTCTCCTACGAGCAGTACTTC. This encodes CASSSATGTFSYEQYF.

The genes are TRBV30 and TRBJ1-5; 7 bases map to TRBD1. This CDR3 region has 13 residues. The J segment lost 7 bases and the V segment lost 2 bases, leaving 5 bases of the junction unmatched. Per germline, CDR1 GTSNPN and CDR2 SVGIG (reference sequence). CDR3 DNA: TGTGCCTGGAGTCCAACAGGGGACCAGCCCCAGCATTTT. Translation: CAWSPTGDQPQHF.

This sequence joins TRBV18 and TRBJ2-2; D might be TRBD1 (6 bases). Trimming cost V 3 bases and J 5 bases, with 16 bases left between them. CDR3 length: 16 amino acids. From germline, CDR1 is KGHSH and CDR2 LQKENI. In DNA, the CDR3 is TGTGCCAGCTCACCGGTTCCGGGACACCCTACCGGGGAGCTGTTTTTT. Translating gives CASSPVPGHPTGELFF.

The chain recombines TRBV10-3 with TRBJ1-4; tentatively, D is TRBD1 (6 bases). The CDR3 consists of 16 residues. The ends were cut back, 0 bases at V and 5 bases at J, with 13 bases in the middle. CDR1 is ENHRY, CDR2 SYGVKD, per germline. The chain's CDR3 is CAISESIGQLNEKLFF. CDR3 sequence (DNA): TGTGCCATCAGTGAGTCAATTGGACAGCTAAATGAAAAACTGTTTTTT.

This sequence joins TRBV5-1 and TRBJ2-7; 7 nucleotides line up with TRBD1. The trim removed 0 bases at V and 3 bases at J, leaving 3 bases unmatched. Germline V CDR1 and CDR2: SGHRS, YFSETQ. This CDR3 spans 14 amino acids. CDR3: CASSLADRYYEQYF. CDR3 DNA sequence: TGCGCCAGCAGCTTGGCGGACAGGTACTACGAGCAGTACTTC.

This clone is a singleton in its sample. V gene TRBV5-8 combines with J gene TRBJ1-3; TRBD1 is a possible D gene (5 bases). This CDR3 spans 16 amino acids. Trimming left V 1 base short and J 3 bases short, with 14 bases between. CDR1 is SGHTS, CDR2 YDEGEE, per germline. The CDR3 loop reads CASSLSKTAFGNTIYF. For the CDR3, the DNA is TGTGCCAGCAGCTTGTCAAAGACAGCTTTTGGAAACACCATATATTTT. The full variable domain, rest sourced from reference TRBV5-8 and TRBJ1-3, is EAGVTQSPTHLIKTRGQQATLRCSPISGHTSVYWYQQALGLGLQFLLWYDEGEERNRGNFPPRFSGRQFPNYSSELNVNALELEDSALYLCASSLSKTAFGNTIYFGEGSWLTVV.

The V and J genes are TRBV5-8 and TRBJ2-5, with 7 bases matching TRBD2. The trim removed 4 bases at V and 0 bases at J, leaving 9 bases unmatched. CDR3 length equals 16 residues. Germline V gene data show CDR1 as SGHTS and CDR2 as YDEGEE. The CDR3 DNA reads TGTGCCAGCAGCCACGGGAGGCTTCCTAACCAAGAGACCCAGTACTTC. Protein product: CASSHGRLPNQETQYF.

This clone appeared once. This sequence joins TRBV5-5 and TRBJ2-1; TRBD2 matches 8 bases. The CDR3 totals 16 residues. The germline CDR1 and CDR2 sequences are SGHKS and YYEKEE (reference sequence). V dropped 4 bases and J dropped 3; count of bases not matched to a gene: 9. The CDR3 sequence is CASSTRGAGGYNEQFF. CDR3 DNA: TGTGCCAGCAGCACCAGAGGGGCGGGAGGCTACAATGAGCAGTTCTTC.

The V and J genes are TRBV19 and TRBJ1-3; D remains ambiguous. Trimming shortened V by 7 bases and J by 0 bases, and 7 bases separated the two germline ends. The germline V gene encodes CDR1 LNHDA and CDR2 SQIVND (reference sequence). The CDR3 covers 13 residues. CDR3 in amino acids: CASTEASGNTIYF. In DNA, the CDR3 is TGTGCCAGTACCGAGGCCTCTGGAAACACCATATATTTT.

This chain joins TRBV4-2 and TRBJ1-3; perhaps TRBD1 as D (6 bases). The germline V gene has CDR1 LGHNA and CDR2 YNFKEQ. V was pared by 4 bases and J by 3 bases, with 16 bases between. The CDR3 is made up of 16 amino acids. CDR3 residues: CASSPRGGWDGNTIYF. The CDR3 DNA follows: TGTGCCAGCAGCCCCCGAGGGGGTTGGGATGGAAACACCATATATTTT.

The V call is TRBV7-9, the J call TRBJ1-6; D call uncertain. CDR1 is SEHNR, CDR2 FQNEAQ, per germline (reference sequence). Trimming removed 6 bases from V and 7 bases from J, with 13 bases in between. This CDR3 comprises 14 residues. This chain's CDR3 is CASSPAGWNSPLHF. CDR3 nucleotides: TGTGCCAGCAGTCCGGCGGGGTGGAATTCACCCCTCCACTTT.

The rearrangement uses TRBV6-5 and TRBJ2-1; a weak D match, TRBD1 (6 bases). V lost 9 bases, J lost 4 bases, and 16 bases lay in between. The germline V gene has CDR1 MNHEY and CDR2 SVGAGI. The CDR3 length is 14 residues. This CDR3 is CASATGLGYNEQFF. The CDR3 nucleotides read TGTGCCAGTGCGACAGGTCTAGGTTACAATGAGCAGTTCTTC.

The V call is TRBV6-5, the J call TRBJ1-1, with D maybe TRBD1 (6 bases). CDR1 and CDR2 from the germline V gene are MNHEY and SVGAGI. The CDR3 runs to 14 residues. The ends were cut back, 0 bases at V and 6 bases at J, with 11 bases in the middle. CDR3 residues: CASSYSYRAPEAFF. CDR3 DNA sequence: TGTGCCAGCAGTTACTCCTACAGGGCCCCTGAAGCTTTCTTT.